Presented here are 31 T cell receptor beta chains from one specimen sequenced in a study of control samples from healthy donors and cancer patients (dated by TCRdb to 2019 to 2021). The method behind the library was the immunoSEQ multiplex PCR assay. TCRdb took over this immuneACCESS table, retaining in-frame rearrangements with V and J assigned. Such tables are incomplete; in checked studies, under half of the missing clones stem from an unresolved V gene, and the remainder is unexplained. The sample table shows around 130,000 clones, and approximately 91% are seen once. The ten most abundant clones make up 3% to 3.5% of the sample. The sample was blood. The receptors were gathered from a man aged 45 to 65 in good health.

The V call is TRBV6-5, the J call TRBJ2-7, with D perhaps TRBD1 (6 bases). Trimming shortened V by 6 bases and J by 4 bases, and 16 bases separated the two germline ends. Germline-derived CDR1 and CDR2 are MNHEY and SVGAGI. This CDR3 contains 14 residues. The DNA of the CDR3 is TGTGCCAGCAGGGTTCGGGACATCCGATACGAGCAGTACTTC. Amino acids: CASRVRDIRYEQYF.

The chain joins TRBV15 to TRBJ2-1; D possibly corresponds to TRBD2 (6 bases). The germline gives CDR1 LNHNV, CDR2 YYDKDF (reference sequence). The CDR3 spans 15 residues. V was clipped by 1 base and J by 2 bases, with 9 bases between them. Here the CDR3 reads CATSRVGGAYNEQFF. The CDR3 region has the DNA TGTGCCACCAGCAGAGTAGGAGGGGCCTACAATGAGCAGTTCTTC.

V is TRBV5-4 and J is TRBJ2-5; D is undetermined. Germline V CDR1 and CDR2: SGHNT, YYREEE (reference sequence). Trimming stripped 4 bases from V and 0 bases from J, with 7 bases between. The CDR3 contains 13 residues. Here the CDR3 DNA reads TGTGCCAGCAGCGCGACAAACCAAGAGACCCAGTACTTC. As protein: CASSATNQETQYF. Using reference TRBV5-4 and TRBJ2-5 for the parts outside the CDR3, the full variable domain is ETGVTQSPTHLIKTRGQQVTLRCSSQSGHNTVSWYQQALGQGPQFIFQYYREEENGRGNFPPRFSGLQFPNYSSELNVNALELDDSALYLCASSATNQETQYFGPGTRLLVL.

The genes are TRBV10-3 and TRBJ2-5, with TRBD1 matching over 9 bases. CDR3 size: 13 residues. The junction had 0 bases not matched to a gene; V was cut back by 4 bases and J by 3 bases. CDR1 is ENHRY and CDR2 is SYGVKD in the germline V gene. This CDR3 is CAISGQGEETQYF. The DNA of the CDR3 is TGTGCCATCAGTGGACAGGGGGAAGAGACCCAGTACTTC.

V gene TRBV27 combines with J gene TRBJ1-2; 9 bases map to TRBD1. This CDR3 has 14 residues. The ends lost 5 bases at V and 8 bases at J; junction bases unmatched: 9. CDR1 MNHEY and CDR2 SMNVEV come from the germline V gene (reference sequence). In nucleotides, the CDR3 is TGTGCCAGCAGTACCCGGGACAGGGTCGGCGGCTACACCTTC. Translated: CASSTRDRVGGYTF.

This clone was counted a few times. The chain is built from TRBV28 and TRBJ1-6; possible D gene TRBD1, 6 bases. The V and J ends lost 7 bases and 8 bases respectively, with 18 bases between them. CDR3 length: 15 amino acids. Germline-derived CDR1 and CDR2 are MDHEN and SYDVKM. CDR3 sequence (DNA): TGTGCCAGCACCCCCCTACAGGGTGACGATTCACCCCTCCACTTT. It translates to CASTPLQGDDSPLHF.

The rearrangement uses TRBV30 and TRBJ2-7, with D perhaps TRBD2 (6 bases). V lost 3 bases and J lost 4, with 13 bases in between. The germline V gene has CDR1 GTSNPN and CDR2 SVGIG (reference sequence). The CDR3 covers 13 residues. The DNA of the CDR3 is TGTGCCTGGAGCGGAGGGGAGAGTTACGAGCAGTACTTC. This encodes CAWSGGESYEQYF.

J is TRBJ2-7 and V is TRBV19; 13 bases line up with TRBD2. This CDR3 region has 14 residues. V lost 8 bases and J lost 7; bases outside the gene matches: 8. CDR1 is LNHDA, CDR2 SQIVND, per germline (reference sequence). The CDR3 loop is CASGTSGAQGEQYF. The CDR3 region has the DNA TGTGCCAGTGGGACTAGCGGGGCCCAGGGAGAGCAGTACTTC. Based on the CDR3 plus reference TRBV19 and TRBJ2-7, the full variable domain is DGGITQSPKYLFRKEGQNVTLSCEQNLNHDAMYWYRQDPGQGLRLIYYSQIVNDFQKGDIAEGYSVSREKKESFPLTVTSAQKNPTAFYLCASGTSGAQGEQYFGPGTRLTVT.

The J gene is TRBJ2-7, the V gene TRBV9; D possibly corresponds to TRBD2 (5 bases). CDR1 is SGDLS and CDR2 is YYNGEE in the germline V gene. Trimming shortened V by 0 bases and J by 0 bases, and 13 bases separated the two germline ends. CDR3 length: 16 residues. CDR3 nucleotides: TGTGCCAGCAGCGTAGGATCGGGGTTTAACTCCTACGAGCAGTACTTC. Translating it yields CASSVGSGFNSYEQYF.

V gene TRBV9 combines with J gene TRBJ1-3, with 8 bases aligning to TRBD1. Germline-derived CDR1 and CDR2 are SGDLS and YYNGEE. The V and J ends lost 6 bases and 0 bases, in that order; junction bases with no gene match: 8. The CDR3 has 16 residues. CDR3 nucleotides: TGTGCCAGCAACCCGGCAGGGGGCAACTCTGGAAACACCATATATTTT. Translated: CASNPAGGNSGNTIYF.

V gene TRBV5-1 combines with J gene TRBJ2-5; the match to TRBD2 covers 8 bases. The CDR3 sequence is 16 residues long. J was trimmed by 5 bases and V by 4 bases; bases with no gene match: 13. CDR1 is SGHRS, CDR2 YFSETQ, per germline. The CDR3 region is CASSPARGLVVETQYF. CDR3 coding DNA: TGCGCCAGCAGCCCTGCTAGGGGACTAGTAGTGGAGACCCAGTACTTC.

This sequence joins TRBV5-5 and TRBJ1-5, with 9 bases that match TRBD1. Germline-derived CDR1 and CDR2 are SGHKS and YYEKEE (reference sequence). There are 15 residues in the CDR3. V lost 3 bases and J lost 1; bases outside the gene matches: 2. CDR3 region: CASSSGTGSNQPQHF. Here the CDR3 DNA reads TGTGCCAGCAGCTCCGGGACAGGGAGCAATCAGCCCCAGCATTTT.

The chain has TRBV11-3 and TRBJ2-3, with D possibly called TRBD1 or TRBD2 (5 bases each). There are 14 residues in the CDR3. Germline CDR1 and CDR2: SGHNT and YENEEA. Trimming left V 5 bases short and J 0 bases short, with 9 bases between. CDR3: CASSNRDSTDTQYF. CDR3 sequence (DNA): TGTGCCAGCAGCAACCGGGACAGCACAGATACGCAGTATTTT.

The CDR3 region has the DNA TGCGCCAGCAGCTTGGCCGCAGGATTGACCTACGAGCAGTACTTC. Protein sequence: CASSLAAGLTYEQYF. The chain uses TRBV5-1 and TRBJ2-7; D remains ambiguous. Trimming left V 0 bases short and J 2 bases short, with 12 bases between. The CDR3 loop spans 15 amino acids. Germline CDR1 and CDR2: SGHRS and YFSETQ.

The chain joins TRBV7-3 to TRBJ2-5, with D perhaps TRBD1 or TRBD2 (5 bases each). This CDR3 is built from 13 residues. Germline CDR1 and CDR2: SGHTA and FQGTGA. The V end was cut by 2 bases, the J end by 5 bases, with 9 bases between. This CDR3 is CASSLGTGETQYF. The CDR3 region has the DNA TGTGCCAGCAGCTTAGGGACCGGTGAGACCCAGTACTTC.

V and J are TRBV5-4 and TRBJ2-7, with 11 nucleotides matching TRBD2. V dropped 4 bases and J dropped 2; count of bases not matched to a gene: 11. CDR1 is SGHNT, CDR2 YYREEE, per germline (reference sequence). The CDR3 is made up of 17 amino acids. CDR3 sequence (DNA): TGTGCCAGCAGCATCCACCGACTAGCGGGGAGGCCCTACGAGCAGTACTTC. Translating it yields CASSIHRLAGRPYEQYF.

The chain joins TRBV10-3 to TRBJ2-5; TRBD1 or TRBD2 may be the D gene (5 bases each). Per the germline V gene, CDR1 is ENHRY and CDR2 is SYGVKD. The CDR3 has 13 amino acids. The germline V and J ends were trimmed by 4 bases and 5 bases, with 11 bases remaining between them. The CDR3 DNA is TGTGCCATCAGTGGGGGACCTGAGGAGACCCAGTACTTC. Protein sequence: CAISGGPEETQYF.

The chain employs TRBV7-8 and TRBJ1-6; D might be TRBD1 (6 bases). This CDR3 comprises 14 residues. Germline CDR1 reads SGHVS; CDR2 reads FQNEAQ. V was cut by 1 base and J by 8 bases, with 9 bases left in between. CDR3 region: CASSLGGADSPLHF. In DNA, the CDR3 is TGTGCCAGCAGCTTAGGGGGGGCGGATTCACCCCTCCACTTT.

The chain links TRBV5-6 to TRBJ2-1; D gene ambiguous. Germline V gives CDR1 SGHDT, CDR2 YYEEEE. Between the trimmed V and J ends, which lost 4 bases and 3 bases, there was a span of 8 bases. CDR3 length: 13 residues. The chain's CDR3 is CASSPDGYNEQFF. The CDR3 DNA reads TGTGCCAGCAGCCCCGACGGCTACAATGAGCAGTTCTTC.

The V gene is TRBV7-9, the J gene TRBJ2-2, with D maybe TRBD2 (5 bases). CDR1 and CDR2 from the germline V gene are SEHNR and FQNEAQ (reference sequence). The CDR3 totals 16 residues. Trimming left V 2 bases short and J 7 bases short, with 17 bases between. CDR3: CASSLTTDFNSGELFF. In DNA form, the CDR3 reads TGTGCCAGCAGCTTAACTACGGACTTTAATAGCGGGGAGCTGTTTTTT.

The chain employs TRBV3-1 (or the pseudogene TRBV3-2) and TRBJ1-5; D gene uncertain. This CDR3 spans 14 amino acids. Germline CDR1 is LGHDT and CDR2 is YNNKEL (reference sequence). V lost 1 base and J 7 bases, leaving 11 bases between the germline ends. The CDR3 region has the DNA TGTGCCAGCAGCCAAGGGGGAGGCGGCCAGCCCCAGCATTTT. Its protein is CASSQGGGGQPQHF.

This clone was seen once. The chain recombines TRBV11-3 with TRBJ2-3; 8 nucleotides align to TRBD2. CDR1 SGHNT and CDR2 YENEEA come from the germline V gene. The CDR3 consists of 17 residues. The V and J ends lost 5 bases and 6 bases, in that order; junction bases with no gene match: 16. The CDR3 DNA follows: TGTGCCAGCAGCCCCGGCCTTGACGGGGGGGCGGCGGATACGCAGTATTTT. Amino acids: CASSPGLDGGAADTQYF. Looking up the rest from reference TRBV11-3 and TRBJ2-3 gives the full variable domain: EAGVVQSPRYKIIEKKQPVAFWCNPISGHNTLYWYLQNLGQGPELLIRYENEEAVDDSQLPKDRFSAERLKGVDSTLKIQPAELGDSAVYLCASSPGLDGGAADTQYFGPGTRLTVL.

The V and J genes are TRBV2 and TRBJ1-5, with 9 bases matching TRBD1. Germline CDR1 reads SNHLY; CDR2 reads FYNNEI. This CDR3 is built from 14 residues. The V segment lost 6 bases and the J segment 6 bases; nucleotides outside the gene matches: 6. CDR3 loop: CASRLTGGGQPQHF. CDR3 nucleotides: TGTGCCAGCAGGTTAACAGGGGGCGGTCAGCCCCAGCATTTT.

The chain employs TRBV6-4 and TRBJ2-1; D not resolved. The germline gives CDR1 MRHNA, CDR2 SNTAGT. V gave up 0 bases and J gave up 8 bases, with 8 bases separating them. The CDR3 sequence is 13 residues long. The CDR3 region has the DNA TGTGCCAGCAGTGACTCGTCCGGGTATGAGCAGTTCTTC. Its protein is CASSDSSGYEQFF.

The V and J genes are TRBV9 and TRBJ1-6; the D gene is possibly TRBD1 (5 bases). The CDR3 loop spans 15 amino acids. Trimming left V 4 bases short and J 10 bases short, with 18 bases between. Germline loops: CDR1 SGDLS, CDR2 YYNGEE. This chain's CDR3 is CASSPRDYASSPLHF. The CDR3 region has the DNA TGTGCCAGCAGCCCCAGGGATTACGCATCATCACCCCTCCACTTT.

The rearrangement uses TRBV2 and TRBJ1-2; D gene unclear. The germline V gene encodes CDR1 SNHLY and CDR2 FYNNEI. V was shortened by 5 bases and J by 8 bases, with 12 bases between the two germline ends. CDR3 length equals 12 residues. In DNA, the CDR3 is TGTGCCAGCAGTTTCTGGGTAGAAGGCTACACCTTC. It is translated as CASSFWVEGYTF.

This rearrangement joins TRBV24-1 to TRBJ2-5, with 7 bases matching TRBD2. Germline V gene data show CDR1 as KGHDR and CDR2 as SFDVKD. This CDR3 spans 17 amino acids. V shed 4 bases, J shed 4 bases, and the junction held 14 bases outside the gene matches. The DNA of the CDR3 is TGTGCCACCAGTGACCCCACCTCGCGGGGGAGGGGAGAGACCCAGTACTTC. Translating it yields CATSDPTSRGRGETQYF.

The CDR3 is CASSTPGLYNEQFF. The CDR3 coding sequence is TGTGCCAGTAGTACTCCGGGACTGTACAATGAGCAGTTCTTC. This rearrangement joins TRBV19 to TRBJ2-1; D perhaps matches TRBD2 (6 bases). Trimming shortened V by 4 bases and J by 4 bases, and 11 bases separated the two germline ends. CDR1 LNHDA and CDR2 SQIVND come from the germline V gene (reference sequence). This CDR3 has 14 amino acids.

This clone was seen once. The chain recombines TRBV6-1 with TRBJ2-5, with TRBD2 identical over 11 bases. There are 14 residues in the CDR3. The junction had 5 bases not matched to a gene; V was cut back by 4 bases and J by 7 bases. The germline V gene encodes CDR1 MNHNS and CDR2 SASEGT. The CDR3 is CASSVAGGPPTQYF. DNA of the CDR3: TGTGCCAGCAGTGTAGCGGGGGGGCCTCCGACCCAGTACTTC.

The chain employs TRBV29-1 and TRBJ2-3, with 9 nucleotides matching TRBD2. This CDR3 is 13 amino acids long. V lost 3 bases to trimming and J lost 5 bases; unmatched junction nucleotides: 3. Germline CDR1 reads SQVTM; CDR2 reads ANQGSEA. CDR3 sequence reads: CSVERGGGDTQYF. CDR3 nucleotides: TGCAGCGTTGAGCGGGGGGGCGGAGATACGCAGTATTTT.

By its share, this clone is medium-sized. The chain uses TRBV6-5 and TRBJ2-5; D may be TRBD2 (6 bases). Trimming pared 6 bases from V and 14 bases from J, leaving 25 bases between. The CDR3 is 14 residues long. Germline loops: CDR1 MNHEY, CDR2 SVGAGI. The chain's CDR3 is CASSNNAGPENLYF. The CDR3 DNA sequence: TGTGCCAGCAGCAACAATGCGGGGCCCGAAAATCTATACTTC.